The 15 T cell receptor beta chains presented below share a single source sample, sequenced in a study of blood T cell repertoires in COVID-19. TCRdb's copy holds only in-frame clones and misses some; the assay was immunoSEQ multiplex PCR. The sample holds some 300,000 clones; approximately 88% are singletons and the top ten take around 1%. The sequencing sample was made of PBMCs or T cells enriched from blood (not recorded which). The receptors shown here come from a woman under 40 who had recovered from COVID-19.

V and J are TRBV5-4 and TRBJ2-5, with 14 bases matching TRBD2. From germline, CDR1 is SGHNT and CDR2 YYREEE (reference sequence). The CDR3 contains 17 residues. Germline trimming cut 4 bases from V and 5 bases from J; bases unmatched to any gene: 10. CDR3 region: CASSPRTSGRTWETQYF. As DNA, the CDR3 is TGTGCCAGCAGCCCAAGGACTAGCGGGAGGACATGGGAGACCCAGTACTTC.

The chain has TRBV15 and TRBJ2-6; 9 bases fit TRBD1. The CDR3 extends over 18 amino acids. The V and J ends lost 1 base and 2 bases, in that order; junction bases with no gene match: 6. In germline, CDR1 is LNHNV, CDR2 YYDKDF (reference sequence). CDR3 sequence (DNA): TGTGCCACCAGCAGAGGGTGGACAGGGGTCCCTGGGGCCAACGTCCTGACTTTC. This translates into CATSRGWTGVPGANVLTF.

This chain joins TRBV27 and TRBJ2-3; TRBD2 matches at 10 bases. CDR3 length equals 16 residues. Germline lookup yields CDR1 MNHEY and CDR2 SMNVEV (reference sequence). V dropped 2 bases and J dropped 3; count of bases not matched to a gene: 5. CDR3 residues: CASSLLAGDETDTQYF. CDR3 nucleotide sequence: TGTGCCAGCAGTTTACTAGCGGGGGATGAGACAGATACGCAGTATTTT.

The chain recombines TRBV5-1 with TRBJ1-1; 8 nucleotides agree with TRBD1. Germline CDR1 is SGHRS and CDR2 is YFSETQ. V shed 4 bases, J shed 0 bases, and the junction held 5 bases outside the gene matches. The CDR3 spans 15 residues. CDR3: CASSGRQGLNTEAFF. In DNA form, the CDR3 reads TGCGCCAGCAGCGGACGACAGGGGCTGAACACTGAAGCTTTCTTT.

This clone was counted a single time. The chain combines TRBV28 with TRBJ1-6; a possible D gene is TRBD1 (5 bases). The CDR3 contains 14 residues. Per the germline V gene, CDR1 is MDHEN and CDR2 is SYDVKM. The V end lost 10 bases, the J end lost 9 bases, and 19 bases lay between the germline ends. This chain's CDR3 is CATGKRQRLSPLHF. CDR3 in DNA: TGTGCCACCGGAAAGCGACAGAGGCTTTCACCCCTCCACTTT.

The chain links TRBV11-2 to TRBJ1-6; D uncertain. CDR3 length: 16 residues. Germline values: CDR1 SGHAT, CDR2 FQNNGV. V was shortened by 1 base and J by 10 bases, with 17 bases between the two germline ends. CDR3 nucleotide sequence: TGTGCCAGCAGCTTAGGGGCAGGATTGTTGGTGTCACCCCTCCACTTT. It translates to CASSLGAGLLVSPLHF.

The chain employs TRBV30 and TRBJ2-3; perhaps TRBD1 as D (6 bases). Trimming cost V 4 bases and J 4 bases, with 12 bases left between them. The CDR3 loop spans 13 amino acids. Germline assignment: CDR1 GTSNPN and CDR2 SVGIG (reference sequence). CDR3 amino acids: CAWNKGGSDTQYF. The CDR3 DNA reads as TGTGCCTGGAATAAAGGGGGATCAGATACGCAGTATTTT.

V gene TRBV11-3 combines with J gene TRBJ2-3; 8 bases map to TRBD2. Per germline, CDR1 SGHNT and CDR2 YENEEA. The CDR3 is made up of 15 amino acids. Losses at the gene ends were 5 bases for V and 2 bases for J; bases not matched to a gene: 6. The CDR3 is CASSQPAGDTDTQYF. The CDR3 nucleotides are TGTGCCAGCAGCCAACCAGCGGGGGACACAGATACGCAGTATTTT.

The chain has TRBV18 and TRBJ1-2; D ambiguous. The CDR3 has 16 residues. V was cut by 1 base and J by 4 bases, with 16 bases left in between. Germline V gene lookup returns CDR1 KGHSH and CDR2 LQKENI. As DNA, the CDR3 is TGTGCCAGCTCACCACAGGGAGGAATTGCGGGCTATGGCTACACCTTC. It is translated as CASSPQGGIAGYGYTF.

J is TRBJ1-2 and V is TRBV30; perhaps TRBD1 as D (6 bases). The CDR3 is 14 amino acids. The germline V and J ends were trimmed by 5 bases and 4 bases, with 17 bases remaining between them. Germline CDR1 reads GTSNPN; CDR2 reads SVGIG (reference sequence). The chain's CDR3 is CAWRVSTGPYGYTF. In DNA form, the CDR3 reads TGTGCCTGGCGAGTTTCGACAGGCCCCTATGGCTACACCTTC. Together with reference TRBV30 and TRBJ1-2, the CDR3 gives the full variable domain: SQTIHQWPATLVQPVGSPLSLECTVEGTSNPNLYWYRQAAGRGLQLLFYSVGIGQISSEVPQNLSASRPQDRQFILSSKKLLLSDSGFYLCAWRVSTGPYGYTFGSGTRLTVV.

The chain couples TRBV2 to TRBJ2-7; D is uncertain. Germline CDR1 is SNHLY and CDR2 is FYNNEI. V was clipped by 5 bases and J by 3 bases, with 8 bases between them. The CDR3 extends over 12 amino acids. In DNA form, the CDR3 reads TGTGCCAGCAGTAGACTGAGCTACGAGCAGTACTTC. Residues: CASSRLSYEQYF.

The chain links TRBV27 to TRBJ1-1, with 9 bases aligning to TRBD1. V was clipped by 5 bases and J by 6 bases; unmatched bases: 10. The CDR3 has 15 residues. Germline V lookup: CDR1 MNHEY, CDR2 SMNVEV (reference sequence). CDR3 in amino acids: CASSPLRGQGSEAFF. In nucleotides, the CDR3 is TGTGCCAGCAGTCCACTTCGAGGACAGGGGTCTGAAGCTTTCTTT.

The V gene is TRBV18, the J gene TRBJ2-3; the D is unclear. CDR1 KGHSH and CDR2 LQKENI come from the germline V gene. V lost 3 bases to trimming and J lost 6 bases, with 7 bases between them. The CDR3 is 12 amino acids. CDR3 protein: CASSPQADTQYF. The DNA for the CDR3 is TGTGCCAGCTCACCCCAAGCGGATACGCAGTATTTT.

The gene calls are TRBV4-1 and TRBJ1-4; D possibly corresponds to TRBD1 (6 bases). The CDR3 runs to 14 residues. V gave up 0 bases and J gave up 7 bases, with 9 bases separating them. Germline CDR1 and CDR2: MGHRA and YSYEKL. The CDR3 loop is CASSQEDRPEKLFF. In nucleotides, the CDR3 is TGCGCCAGCAGCCAAGAGGACAGACCTGAAAAACTGTTTTTT.

The rearrangement links TRBV29-1 to TRBJ1-2, with 10 nucleotides matching TRBD1. J was trimmed by 7 bases and V by 6 bases; bases with no gene match: 5. Per the germline V gene, CDR1 is SQVTM and CDR2 is ANQGSEA. The CDR3 is made up of 12 amino acids. CDR3 amino acids: CSVPGQGGGYTF. The DNA for the CDR3 is TGCAGCGTCCCCGGACAGGGGGGTGGCTACACCTTC.